This T cell receptor (beta chain) was sequenced for a study of T cells in Graves' hyperthyroidism and ophthalmopathy. This clonotype was detected only a few times. The antigen is undetermined. CDR1 MNHEY and CDR2 SVGAGI come from the germline V gene. The CDR3 is 14 residues long. Trimming left V 3 bases short and J 3 bases short, with 12 bases between. RNA transcripts yielded amplified TCR beta CDR3 regions. The HTBI primer set drove a first-round RT-PCR of the TCR CDR3. TCRdb processed the multiplex PCR reads anew with MiXCR; each CDR3 protein has one entry. Here the sample spans about 690,000 distinct CDR3 sequences, roughly a sixth being singletons. Study findings and constraints: Separation of ophthalmopathy from stable hyperthyroidism was achieved by a 13 V-J model. The model identified upcoming ophthalmopathy a median roughly 6.5 months ahead of onset. Most expanded thyroid clonotypes above 0.001 recurred in blood.

Using 10 ml of fresh peripheral blood, PBMCs were prepared. This receptor was identified in a middle-aged man with Graves' hyperthyroidism. The sample comprised blood. The rearrangement uses TRBV6-5 and TRBJ2-7; D not resolved. CDR3 in amino acids: CASSYGGLNYEQYF. Written as DNA, the CDR3 is TGTGCCAGCAGTTATGGCGGTTTGAACTACGAGCAGTACTTC.